The next 15 T cell receptor beta chains were all read from a single sample in a study of blood T cell repertoires in COVID-19 (TCRdb year 2020). Receptor libraries were prepared by the immunoSEQ multiplex PCR assay. TCRdb provides this immuneACCESS table in a form limited to in-frame rearrangements. Some clones are lacking; in checked studies, under half of them reflect an unresolved V gene, and why the rest are absent is not known. The sample table shows around 60,000 clones, and approximately 91% are seen once. Together, the top ten hold approximately 3.4% of the sample. What was sequenced was peripheral blood. The receptor source for this set is a man aged 50-59 years with active COVID-19.

The J gene is TRBJ1-1, the V gene TRBV5-4, with 10 bases matching TRBD1. The CDR3 sequence is 15 residues long. V shed 4 bases and J 5 bases; nucleotides not matched to a gene: 8. CDR1 and CDR2 (germline): SGHNT, YYREEE (reference sequence). The chain's CDR3 is CASSEWDRGETEAFF. Here the CDR3 DNA reads TGTGCCAGCAGCGAGTGGGACAGGGGAGAGACTGAAGCTTTCTTT.

The chain carries TRBV5-6 and TRBJ1-3; 9 bases match TRBD1. The CDR3 is 17 residues long. V lost 0 bases, J lost 0 bases, and 4 bases stayed unmatched. Germline loops: CDR1 SGHDT, CDR2 YYEEEE. The CDR3 region is CASSLEGQGSSGNTIYF. The DNA for the CDR3 is TGTGCCAGCAGCTTGGAAGGACAGGGGAGCTCTGGAAACACCATATATTTT.

The CDR3 sequence: CASSQDARGGELFF. The CDR3 nucleotides are TGCGCCAGCAGCCAAGATGCCCGGGGAGGGGAGCTGTTTTTT. This rearrangement joins TRBV4-3 to TRBJ2-2; a weak D match, TRBD2 (5 bases). CDR3 length: 14 amino acids. Germline values: CDR1 LGHNA, CDR2 YSLEER. V lost 0 bases and J lost 8, with 10 bases in between.

This clone has more than one count but fewer than ten. This rearrangement joins TRBV6-5 to TRBJ2-7; perhaps TRBD1 as D (6 bases). The CDR3 totals 14 residues. Germline values: CDR1 MNHEY, CDR2 SVGAGI. Trimming removed 5 bases at V and 2 bases at J, with 13 bases between. CDR3 coding DNA: TGTGCCAGCAGTATCCACAGGGAAGCCTACGAGCAGTACTTC. As protein: CASSIHREAYEQYF.

The chain carries TRBV20-1 and TRBJ1-2; D gene uncertain. CDR1 DFQATT and CDR2 SNEGSKA come from the germline V gene (reference sequence). V was clipped by 3 bases and J by 2 bases, with 13 bases between them. The CDR3 has 14 residues. The CDR3 DNA sequence: TGCAGTGCTAGTTTGGTACCCGAGAACTATGGCTACACCTTC. Translation: CSASLVPENYGYTF.

The table lists this clone with a count of one. The chain carries TRBV27 and TRBJ1-5; 7 bases match TRBD1. The CDR3 extends over 13 amino acids. V was clipped by 8 bases and J by 5 bases; unmatched bases: 6. Per germline, CDR1 MNHEY and CDR2 SMNVEV (reference sequence). The CDR3 protein is CASRDSSYQPQHF. Here the CDR3 DNA reads TGTGCCAGCCGGGACAGTTCTTATCAGCCCCAGCATTTT.

This chain links TRBV7-9 with TRBJ1-2; D is ambiguous. Germline V gene data show CDR1 as SEHNR and CDR2 as FQNEAQ (reference sequence). The length of the CDR3 is 13 residues. Trimming removed 2 bases at V and 6 bases at J, with 10 bases between. CDR3 sequence reads: CASSLKPVDGYTF. DNA for the CDR3: TGTGCCAGCAGCTTAAAGCCGGTGGATGGCTACACCTTC.

The chain has TRBV10-1 and TRBJ1-1; the match to TRBD1 covers 8 bases. This CDR3 spans 12 amino acids. V was pared by 10 bases and J by 1 base, with 2 bases of the junction left unmatched. Germline V gene lookup returns CDR1 WNHNN and CDR2 SYGVQD (reference sequence). The CDR3 loop reads CATDRGNTEAFF. As DNA, the CDR3 is TGCGCCACCGACAGGGGGAACACTGAAGCTTTCTTT.

Written as DNA, the CDR3 is TGTGCCAGCAGTAACCCCCCGGGACTGGAGTATTTT. It encodes CASSNPPGLEYF. The rearrangement links TRBV6-5 to TRBJ2-3, with D possibly being TRBD2 (6 bases). Trimming pared 5 bases from V and 13 bases from J, leaving 16 bases between. The CDR3 runs to 12 residues. Germline V gene data show CDR1 as MNHEY and CDR2 as SVGAGI.

The rearrangement uses TRBV18 and TRBJ1-4, with D maybe TRBD1 (6 bases). The germline CDR1 and CDR2 sequences are KGHSH and LQKENI. CDR3 length: 15 residues. Trimming stripped 4 bases from V and 2 bases from J, with 11 bases between. CDR3 loop: CASSRRDTTNEKLFF. The CDR3 DNA reads TGTGCCAGCTCACGCCGGGACACGACTAATGAAAAACTGTTTTTT.

The rearrangement uses TRBV3-1 (or the pseudogene TRBV3-2) and TRBJ2-7, with D hard to call. V was clipped by 2 bases and J by 3 bases, with 11 bases between them. Germline V gene sequence: CDR1 LGHDT, CDR2 YNNKEL (reference sequence). The CDR3 contains 14 residues. This chain's CDR3 is CASSQNPSLYEQYF. DNA for the CDR3: TGTGCCAGCAGCCAAAATCCCTCCCTCTACGAGCAGTACTTC.

The chain has TRBV5-1 and TRBJ1-5; a possible D gene is TRBD1 (5 bases). Trimming cost V 0 bases and J 1 base, with 8 bases left between them. The germline gives CDR1 SGHRS, CDR2 YFSETQ. The CDR3 consists of 15 residues. The CDR3 spells CASSLEAGSNQPQHF. The CDR3 DNA reads TGCGCCAGCAGCTTGGAGGCAGGGAGCAATCAGCCCCAGCATTTT.

The V call is TRBV19, the J call TRBJ2-3, with TRBD2 matching over 14 bases. V lost 5 bases to trimming and J lost 3 bases; unmatched junction nucleotides: 7. The V gene's germline CDR1 is LNHDA and CDR2 SQIVND (reference sequence). The CDR3 has 17 residues. The CDR3 coding sequence is TGTGCCAGTAGTCCGCCGGGACTAGCGGGGGCAACAGATACGCAGTATTTT. It codes for CASSPPGLAGATDTQYF.

About this clone itself: The junction and the germline gene differ at one end; a read error may be behind it. The CDR3, as DNA: TGTGCCAGCAGCCAAGATCCGGGGAAATGGATCTTC. This encodes CASSQDPGKWIF. This chain uses TRBV3-1 (or the pseudogene TRBV3-2) with TRBJ2-1; a weak D match, TRBD2 (5 bases). The CDR3 covers 12 residues. CDR1 is LGHDT and CDR2 is YNNKEL in the germline V gene (reference sequence).

This rearrangement joins TRBV12-3 or TRBV12-4 to TRBJ2-3; 9 bases line up with TRBD2. The CDR3 spans 13 residues. V shed 7 bases, J shed 8 bases, and the junction held 7 bases outside the gene matches. In DNA form, the CDR3 reads TGTGCCAGCACCGCGGGGGGGCCAGGTACGCAGTATTTT. It yields the protein CASTAGGPGTQYF.